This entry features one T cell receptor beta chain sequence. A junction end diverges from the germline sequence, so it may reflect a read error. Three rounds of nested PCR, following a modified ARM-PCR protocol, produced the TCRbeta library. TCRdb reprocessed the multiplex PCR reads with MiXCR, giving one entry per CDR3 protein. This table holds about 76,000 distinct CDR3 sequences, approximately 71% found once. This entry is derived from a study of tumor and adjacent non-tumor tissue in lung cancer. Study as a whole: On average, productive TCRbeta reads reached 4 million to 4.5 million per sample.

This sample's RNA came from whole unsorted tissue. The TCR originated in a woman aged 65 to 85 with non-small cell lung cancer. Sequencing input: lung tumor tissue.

The CDR3 nucleotides read TGTGCCGGCAGTTACTCGCTTGGGGAGAGGAAAGAGACCCAGTACTTC. It codes for CAGSYSLGERKETQYF. V gene TRBV6-5 combines with J gene TRBJ2-5, with D perhaps TRBD2 (5 bases). Germline CDR1 and CDR2: MNHEY and SVGAGI. The CDR3 is 16 residues long.